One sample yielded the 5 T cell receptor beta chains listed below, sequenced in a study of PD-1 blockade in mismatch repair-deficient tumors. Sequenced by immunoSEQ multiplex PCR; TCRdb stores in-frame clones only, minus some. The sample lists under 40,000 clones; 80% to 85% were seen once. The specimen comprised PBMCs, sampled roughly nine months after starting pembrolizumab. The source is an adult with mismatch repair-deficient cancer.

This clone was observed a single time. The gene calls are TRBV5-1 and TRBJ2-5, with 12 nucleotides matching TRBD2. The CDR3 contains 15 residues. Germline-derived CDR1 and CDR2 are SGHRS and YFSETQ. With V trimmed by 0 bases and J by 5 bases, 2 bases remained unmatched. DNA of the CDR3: TGCGCCAGCAGCTTGGCCGGGACTAGCGGGGAGACCCAGTACTTC. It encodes CASSLAGTSGETQYF.

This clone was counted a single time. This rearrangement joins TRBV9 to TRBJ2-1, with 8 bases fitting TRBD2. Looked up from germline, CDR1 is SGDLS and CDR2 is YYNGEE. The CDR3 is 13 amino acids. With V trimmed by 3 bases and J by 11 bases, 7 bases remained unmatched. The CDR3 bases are TGTGCCAGCAGCGAGGCGCGCGGGGGGCAGCAGTTCTTC. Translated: CASSEARGGQQFF.

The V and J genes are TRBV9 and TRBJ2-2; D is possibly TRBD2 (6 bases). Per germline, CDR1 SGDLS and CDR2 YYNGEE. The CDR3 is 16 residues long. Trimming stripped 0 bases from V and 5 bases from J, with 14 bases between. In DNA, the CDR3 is TGTGCCAGCAGCGTAGAGCCCCCCCGGGGGACCGGGGAGCTGTTTTTT. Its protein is CASSVEPPRGTGELFF.

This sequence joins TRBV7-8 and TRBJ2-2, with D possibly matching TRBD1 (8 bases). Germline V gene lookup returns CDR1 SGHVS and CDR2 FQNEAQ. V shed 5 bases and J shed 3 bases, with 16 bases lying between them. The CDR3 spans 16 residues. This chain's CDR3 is CASSTHRGGDTGELFF. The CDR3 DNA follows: TGTGCCAGCAGCACCCACAGGGGGGGGGACACCGGGGAGCTGTTTTTT.

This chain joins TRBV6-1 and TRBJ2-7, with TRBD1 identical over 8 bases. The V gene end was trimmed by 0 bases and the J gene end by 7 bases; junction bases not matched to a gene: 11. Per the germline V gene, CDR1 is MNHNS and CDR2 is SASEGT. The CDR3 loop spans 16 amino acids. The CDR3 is CASSEAQAGGLSEQYF. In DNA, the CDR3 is TGTGCCAGCAGTGAAGCGCAGGCAGGGGGCCTAAGTGAGCAGTACTTC.